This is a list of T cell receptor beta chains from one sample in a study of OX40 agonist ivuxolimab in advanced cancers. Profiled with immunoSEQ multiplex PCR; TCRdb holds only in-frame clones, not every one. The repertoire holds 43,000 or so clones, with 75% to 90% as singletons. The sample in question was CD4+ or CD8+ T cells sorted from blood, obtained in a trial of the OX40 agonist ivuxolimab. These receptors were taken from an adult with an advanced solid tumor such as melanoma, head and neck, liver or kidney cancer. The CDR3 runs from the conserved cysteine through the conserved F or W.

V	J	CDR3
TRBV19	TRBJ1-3	CASMVGGRSGNTIYF
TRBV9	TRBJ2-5	CASSVGLDRGETQYF
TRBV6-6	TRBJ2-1	CASSRGQVPNEQFF
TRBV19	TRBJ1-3	CASSTRGRSSGNTIYF
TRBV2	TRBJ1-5	CASNAGGLNQPQHF
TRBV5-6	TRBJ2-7	CASRTRQRSSYEQYF
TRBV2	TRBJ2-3	CASSEAGGRVTDTQYF
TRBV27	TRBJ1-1	CASSLLGSEAFF
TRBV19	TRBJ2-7	CASILGGYYHEQYF
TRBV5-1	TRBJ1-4	CASSYDRAVGEKLFF
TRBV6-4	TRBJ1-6	CASSLRLDSPLHF
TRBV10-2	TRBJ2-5	CASGLAGGRETQYF
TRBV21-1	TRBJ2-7	CASRGRLFPTREYF
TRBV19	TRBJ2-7	CASSIRQAVDEQYF
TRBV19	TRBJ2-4	CASSIDRAAKNIQYF
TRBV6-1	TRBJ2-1	CASSRQGGYNEQFF
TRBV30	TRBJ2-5	CAWSVTGRGRETQYF
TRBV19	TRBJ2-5	CASSRDRGETQYF
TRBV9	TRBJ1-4	CASSGPGEKLFF
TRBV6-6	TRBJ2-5	CASIRDSQETQYF
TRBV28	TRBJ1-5	CASSPIGGDQPQHF
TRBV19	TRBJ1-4	CASSPTELYEKLFF
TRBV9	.	CASSSGFSYEQYF
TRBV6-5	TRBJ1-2	CASRLEANYGYTF
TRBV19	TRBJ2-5	CASTEGRQGGQTQYF
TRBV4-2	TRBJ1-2	CASSQDLAGNYGYTF
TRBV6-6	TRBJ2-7	CASNSPSTVGYEQYF
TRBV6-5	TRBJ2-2	CASSYGEGSGELFF
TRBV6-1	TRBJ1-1	CASSETRNGAEAFF
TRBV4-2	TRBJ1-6	CASSQVDSYNSPLHF
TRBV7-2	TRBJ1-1	CASSPTQRMNTEAFF
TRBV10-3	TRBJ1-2	CAISPGVRKHHYGYTF
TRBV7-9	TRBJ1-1	CASSQDGNTEAFF
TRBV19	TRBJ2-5	CASSIGSGAPETQYF
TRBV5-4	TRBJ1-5	CASSLRGHDSNQPQHF
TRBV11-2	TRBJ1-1	CASRFGNTEAFF
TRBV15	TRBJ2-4	CATSTRYIQYF
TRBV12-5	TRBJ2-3	CASTRETQYF
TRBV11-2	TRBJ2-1	CASSPQAGGNNEQFF
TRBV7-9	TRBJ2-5	CASSSDREETQYF
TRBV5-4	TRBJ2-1	CASSPRTSGSKSEQFF
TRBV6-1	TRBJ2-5	CASSGRTSGGAGETQYF
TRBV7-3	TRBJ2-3	CASSSNPPGSPSRTDTQYF
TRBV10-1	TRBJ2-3	CASSYGGVGDTQYF
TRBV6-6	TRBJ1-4	CASRPGQGANEKLFF
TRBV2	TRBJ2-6	CASSLRGSGANVLTF
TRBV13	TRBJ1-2	CASSEAPRGAGYTF
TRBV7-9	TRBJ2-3	CASSSNFGLAISDTQYF
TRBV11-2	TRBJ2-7	CASSFAGEHYEQYF
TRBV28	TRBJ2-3	CASRTGTAHTDTQYF
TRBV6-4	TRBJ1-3	CASSSRTSSSGNTIYF
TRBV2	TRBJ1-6	CACSQGRGNNSPLHF
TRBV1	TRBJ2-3	CTSSQGGPGRKGDTDTQYF
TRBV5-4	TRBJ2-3	CASKSGVTEDTQYF